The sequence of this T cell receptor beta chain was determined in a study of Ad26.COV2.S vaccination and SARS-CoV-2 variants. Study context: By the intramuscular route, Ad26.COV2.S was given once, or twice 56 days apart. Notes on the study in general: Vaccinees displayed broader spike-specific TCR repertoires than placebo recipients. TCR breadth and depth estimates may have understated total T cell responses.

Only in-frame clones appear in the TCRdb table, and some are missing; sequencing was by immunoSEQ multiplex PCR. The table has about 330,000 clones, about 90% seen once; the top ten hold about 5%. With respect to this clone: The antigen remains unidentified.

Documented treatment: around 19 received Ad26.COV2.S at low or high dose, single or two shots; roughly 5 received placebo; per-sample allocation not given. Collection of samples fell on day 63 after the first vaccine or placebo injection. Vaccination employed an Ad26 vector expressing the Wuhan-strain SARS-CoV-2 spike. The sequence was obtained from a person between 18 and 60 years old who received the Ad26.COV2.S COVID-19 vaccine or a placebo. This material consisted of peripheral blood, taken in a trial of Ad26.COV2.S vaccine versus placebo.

The CDR3 loop reads CASNWRGGHTEAFF. Here the CDR3 DNA reads TGTGCCAGCAACTGGAGGGGAGGACACACTGAAGCTTTCTTT. The chain combines TRBV27 with TRBJ1-1; maybe TRBD1 (5 bases). Between the trimmed V and J ends, which lost 7 bases and 3 bases, there was a span of 15 bases. Germline V lookup: CDR1 MNHEY, CDR2 SMNVEV (reference sequence). The CDR3 length is 14 residues.